These 25 T cell receptor beta chains were all obtained from the same sample, sequenced in a study of blood T cell repertoires in COVID-19. Clones were sequenced by immunoSEQ multiplex PCR, and TCRdb holds only the in-frame ones, with some missing. The data show some 350,000 clones, 80% to 90% seen once. Sequencing used PBMCs or T cells enriched from blood (not recorded which). All receptors derive from a man younger than 30 who had recovered from COVID-19.

V usage is TRBV28 and J usage is TRBJ1-5; D may be TRBD1 (5 bases). Germline values: CDR1 MDHEN, CDR2 SYDVKM. V was pared by 10 bases and J by 4 bases, with 29 bases between. CDR3 length equals 18 residues. The CDR3 region is CATQPGGTTVRVNQPQHF. CDR3 bases: TGTGCCACCCAACCGGGGGGTACCACGGTCAGAGTAAATCAGCCCCAGCATTTT.

J is TRBJ1-1 and V is TRBV2; D remains unclear. Germline CDR1 reads SNHLY; CDR2 reads FYNNEI. There are 13 residues in the CDR3. Trimming took off 4 bases at V and 5 bases at J, with 11 bases between the two ends. The CDR3 DNA follows: TGTGCCAGCAGTGTCGGGGTTTATACTGAAGCTTTCTTT. Its translation is CASSVGVYTEAFF.

The chain carries TRBV19 and TRBJ2-7; 9 bases match TRBD1. Trimming removed 6 bases from V and 2 bases from J; junction bases left unmatched: 8. Per germline, CDR1 LNHDA and CDR2 SQIVND (reference sequence). The CDR3 contains 15 residues. CDR3 protein: CASSNPGQGTYEQYF. The DNA of the CDR3 is TGTGCCAGTAGCAACCCAGGACAGGGGACCTACGAGCAGTACTTC.

The V and J genes are TRBV7-8 and TRBJ2-7, with a weak D call TRBD2 (7 bases). Trimming removed 5 bases at V and 4 bases at J, with 18 bases between. Germline lookup yields CDR1 SGHVS and CDR2 FQNEAQ. The CDR3 totals 15 residues. As DNA, the CDR3 is TGTGCCAGCAGCCTAGGGGGGGGTACTAGTTACGAGCAGTACTTC. Protein: CASSLGGGTSYEQYF.

This clone was detected only once. The CDR3 bases are TGTGCCAGCAGCTACCACCCCGGGGACACCGGGGAGCTGTTTTTT. It translates to CASSYHPGDTGELFF. The chain carries TRBV5-4 and TRBJ2-2; D perhaps matches TRBD2 (5 bases). Germline V gives CDR1 SGHNT, CDR2 YYREEE (reference sequence). This CDR3 region has 15 residues. V lost 3 bases and J lost 3, with 12 bases in between. Combining the CDR3 with reference TRBV5-4 and TRBJ2-2 gives the whole variable domain ETGVTQSPTHLIKTRGQQVTLRCSSQSGHNTVSWYQQALGQGPQFIFQYYREEENGRGNFPPRFSGLQFPNYSSELNVNALELDDSALYLCASSYHPGDTGELFFGEGSRLTVL.

The CDR3 DNA reads as TGTGCCAGCAGTTCCCGGGTTGATGGTGGCTACACCTTC. This codes for CASSSRVDGGYTF. The chain couples TRBV28 to TRBJ1-2, with D unresolved. With 4 bases removed from V and 7 bases from J, the gap between germline ends came to 13 bases. Germline V CDR1 and CDR2: MDHEN, SYDVKM. This CDR3 is built from 13 residues.

The chain is built from TRBV7-9 and TRBJ1-3; D perhaps matches TRBD1 (6 bases). The CDR3 loop spans 16 amino acids. Germline V gene sequence: CDR1 SEHNR, CDR2 FQNEAQ (reference sequence). V lost 5 bases to trimming and J lost 0 bases, with 14 bases between them. For the CDR3, the DNA is TGTGCCAGCAGCAAATGGAACAGGGTCTCTGGAAACACCATATATTTT. Amino acid sequence: CASSKWNRVSGNTIYF.

J is TRBJ2-1 and V is TRBV6-5; D is possibly TRBD1 (5 bases). Trimming pared 6 bases from V and 7 bases from J, leaving 13 bases between. CDR3 size: 13 residues. The germline V gene has CDR1 MNHEY and CDR2 SVGAGI. The CDR3 nucleotides read TGTGCCAGCAGAGGTCAGGGTTATAATGAGCAGTTCTTC. Translated, it gives CASRGQGYNEQFF.

The chain recombines TRBV20-1 with TRBJ1-2; 9 bases are shared with TRBD1. CDR3 length equals 13 residues. The V gene end was trimmed by 3 bases and the J gene end by 8 bases; junction bases not matched to a gene: 7. From germline, CDR1 is DFQATT and CDR2 SNEGSKA (reference sequence). The CDR3 loop reads CSASPGTGMGYTF. The CDR3 DNA reads TGCAGTGCTAGTCCCGGGACAGGGATGGGCTACACCTTC.

The chain carries TRBV3-1 (or the pseudogene TRBV3-2) and TRBJ2-3, with 12 positions matching TRBD2. The length of the CDR3 is 20 residues. Trimming at V came to 5 bases and at J to 6 bases, leaving 21 bases not matched to a gene. CDR1 and CDR2 from the germline V gene are LGHDT and YNNKEL (reference sequence). The CDR3 loop is CASSSLTMPTSGGSVDTQYF. CDR3 DNA sequence: TGTGCCAGCAGCTCTCTCACCATGCCCACTAGCGGGGGGTCGGTGGATACGCAGTATTTT.

The CDR3 DNA reads TGTGCCAGCAGCGTAGGCGTCGGACAGACGAACAATGAGCAGTTCTTC. Translated: CASSVGVGQTNNEQFF. V gene TRBV9 combines with J gene TRBJ2-1; D possibly corresponds to TRBD1 (6 bases). The V gene lost 0 bases and the J gene lost 5 bases, with 15 bases spanning the gap. CDR3 size: 16 residues. The germline V gene has CDR1 SGDLS and CDR2 YYNGEE.

The chain carries TRBV7-9 and TRBJ1-3; 9 bases fit TRBD1. V was pared by 5 bases and J by 4 bases, with 9 bases of the junction left unmatched. Germline CDR1 SEHNR, CDR2 FQNEAQ (reference sequence). This CDR3 region has 16 residues. The CDR3 loop reads CASSPLQGALGNTIYF. The DNA for the CDR3 is TGTGCCAGCAGCCCCTTACAGGGGGCGCTCGGAAACACCATATATTTT.

J is TRBJ2-3 and V is TRBV29-1; D is perhaps TRBD2 (7 bases). This CDR3 is 13 amino acids long. Trimming pared 3 bases from V and 4 bases from J, leaving 11 bases between. Germline V lookup: CDR1 SQVTM, CDR2 ANQGSEA. DNA of the CDR3: TGCAGCGTTGAGACGGGGGGCGCAGATACGCAGTATTTT. It encodes CSVETGGADTQYF.

The genes are TRBV28 and TRBJ2-7, with D tentatively TRBD2 (5 bases). The CDR3 covers 15 residues. Trimming pared 8 bases from V and 2 bases from J, leaving 19 bases between. Germline loops: CDR1 MDHEN, CDR2 SYDVKM. CDR3 sequence: CASRLNRLPTYEQYF. The CDR3 nucleotides read TGTGCCAGCCGTCTAAACAGACTACCTACCTACGAGCAGTACTTC.

The rearrangement uses TRBV19 and TRBJ1-2; no firm D call. This CDR3 is 14 amino acids long. The germline CDR1 and CDR2 sequences are LNHDA and SQIVND (reference sequence). V lost 6 bases and J lost 0, with 11 bases in between. The CDR3 region has the DNA TGTGCCAGTAGCCCAGCTACAGCTAACTATGGCTACACCTTC. Its protein product is CASSPATANYGYTF.

The rearrangement joins TRBV2 to TRBJ2-1; 7 nucleotides agree with TRBD1. The length of the CDR3 is 12 residues. CDR1 SNHLY and CDR2 FYNNEI come from the germline V gene. J lost 7 bases, V lost 11 bases, and 8 bases had no gene match. The CDR3 here is CAAQGDGNEQFF. DNA for the CDR3: TGTGCCGCGCAGGGGGACGGGAATGAGCAGTTCTTC.

J is TRBJ1-1 and V is TRBV29-1; D uncertain. The CDR3 covers 13 residues. V dropped 6 bases and J dropped 4 bases, with 15 bases sitting between them. Germline-derived CDR1 and CDR2 are SQVTM and ANQGSEA. CDR3: CSVRSPRSTEAFF. The CDR3 bases are TGCAGCGTGAGGTCACCCCGGAGCACTGAAGCTTTCTTT.

V and J are TRBV6-2 or TRBV6-3 and TRBJ2-5; tentative D call: TRBD1 (6 bases). The CDR3 is 13 residues long. Germline V gene data show CDR1 as MNHEY and CDR2 as SVGEGT. V dropped 6 bases and J dropped 5 bases, with 13 bases sitting between them. As DNA, the CDR3 is TGTGCCAGCAGCACCCAGGGGCGGGAGACCCAGTACTTC. Protein product: CASSTQGRETQYF.

CDR3 sequence reads: CASSSRLGEQYF. DNA of the CDR3: TGTGCCAGCAGCTCCCGACTAGGCGAGCAGTACTTC. The V gene is TRBV7-3, the J gene TRBJ2-7; possible D gene TRBD2, 6 bases. The CDR3 is made up of 12 amino acids. The V gene lost 4 bases and the J gene lost 6 bases, with 10 bases spanning the gap. CDR1 and CDR2 from the germline V gene are SGHTA and FQGTGA.

The chain uses TRBV9 and TRBJ1-6; unclear D gene. CDR1 and CDR2 (germline): SGDLS, YYNGEE. This CDR3 spans 12 amino acids. The V end was cut by 3 bases, the J end by 12 bases, with 10 bases between. The DNA for the CDR3 is TGTGCCAGCAGCGGCGGAGGTAGACCCCTCCACTTT. As protein: CASSGGGRPLHF.

The chain links TRBV5-1 to TRBJ2-5; D ambiguous. V was shortened by 6 bases and J by 4 bases, with 13 bases between the two germline ends. CDR1 SGHRS and CDR2 YFSETQ come from the germline V gene. The CDR3 runs to 13 residues. The CDR3 nucleotides are TGCGCCAGCAACCCCACCACGGGAGAGACCCAGTACTTC. Its translation: CASNPTTGETQYF.

V usage is TRBV24-1 and J usage is TRBJ1-2; D might be TRBD1 (6 bases). The CDR3 totals 13 residues. Between the trimmed V and J ends, which lost 3 bases and 5 bases, there was a span of 9 bases. Germline V CDR1 and CDR2: KGHDR, SFDVKD. The CDR3, as DNA: TGTGCCACCAGTGATAGCGGGACATATGGCTACACCTTC. It yields the protein CATSDSGTYGYTF.

The J gene is TRBJ2-4, the V gene TRBV3-1 (or the pseudogene TRBV3-2); tentative D call: TRBD2 (5 bases). V was pared by 3 bases and J by 9 bases, with 9 bases between. Germline V gene data show CDR1 as LGHDT and CDR2 as YNNKEL (reference sequence). The CDR3 is 12 amino acids. In nucleotides, the CDR3 is TGTGCCAGCAGCCAGGGGAGAGGCATTCAGTACTTC. This sequence encodes CASSQGRGIQYF.

The chain combines TRBV10-3 with TRBJ2-1; no reliable D call. This CDR3 is built from 12 residues. V was clipped by 8 bases and J by 5 bases, with 10 bases between them. Germline V gives CDR1 ENHRY, CDR2 SYGVKD. The CDR3 DNA reads as TGTGCCATCGGGCAGTGGGACAATGAGCAGTTCTTC. This gives the protein CAIGQWDNEQFF.

J is TRBJ1-2 and V is TRBV28, with TRBD1 matching over 9 bases. This CDR3 is built from 13 residues. Trimming at V came to 5 bases and at J to 4 bases, leaving 2 bases not matched to a gene. From germline, CDR1 is MDHEN and CDR2 SYDVKM. The CDR3 spells CASSPGQGYGYTF. CDR3 nucleotides: TGTGCCAGCAGTCCGGGACAGGGCTATGGCTACACCTTC.